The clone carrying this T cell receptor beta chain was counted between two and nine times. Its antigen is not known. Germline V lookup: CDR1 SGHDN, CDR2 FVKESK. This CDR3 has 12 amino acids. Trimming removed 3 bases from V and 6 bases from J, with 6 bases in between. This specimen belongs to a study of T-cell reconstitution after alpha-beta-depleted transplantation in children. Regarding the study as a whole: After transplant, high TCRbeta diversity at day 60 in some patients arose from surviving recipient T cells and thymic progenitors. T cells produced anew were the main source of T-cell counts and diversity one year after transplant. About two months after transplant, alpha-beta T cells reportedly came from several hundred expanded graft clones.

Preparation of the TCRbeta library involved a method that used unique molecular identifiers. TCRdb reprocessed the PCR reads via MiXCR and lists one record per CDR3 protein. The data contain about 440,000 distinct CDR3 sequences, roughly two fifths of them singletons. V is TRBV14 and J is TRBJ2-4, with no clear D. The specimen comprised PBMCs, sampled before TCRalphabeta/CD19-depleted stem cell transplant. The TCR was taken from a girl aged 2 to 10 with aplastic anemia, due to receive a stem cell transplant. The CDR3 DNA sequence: TGTGCCAGCAGCCACTGGGGAAACATTCAGTACTTC. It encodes CASSHWGNIQYF. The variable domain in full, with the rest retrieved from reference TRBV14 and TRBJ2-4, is EAGVTQFPSHSVIEKGQTVTLRCDPISGHDNLYWYRRVMGKEIKFLLHFVKESKQDESGMPNNRFLAERTGGTYSTLKVQPAELEDSGVYFCASSHWGNIQYFGAGTRLSVL.